The entry below describes one T cell receptor (beta chain). This CDR3 is built from 14 residues. Trimming stripped 6 bases from V and 0 bases from J, with 11 bases between. Germline loops: CDR1 SEHNR, CDR2 FQNEAQ (reference sequence). The authors' processing: How many nucleated cells were present was estimated from reference gene primer amplification. TCRdb keeps only in-frame clones here, not all; method: immunoSEQ multiplex PCR. The DNA was the basis for D and trimming; V, J and clone size are from that table. The sample lists 200,000 to 250,000 clones; about four fifths were seen once. The source of the sample is a study of blood T cell repertoires in COVID-19. Study details: Sources were T cells, B-cell-depleted T cells, or PBMCs; the material itself was cDNA or gDNA.

The sequencing sample was made of peripheral blood. The origin of this receptor is a woman in her thirties who had recovered from COVID-19. This chain uses TRBV7-9 with TRBJ1-1, with a tentative D call TRBD1 (5 bases). The chain's CDR3 is CASSHGTVNTEAFF. CDR3 DNA sequence: TGTGCCAGCAGTCACGGGACTGTGAACACTGAAGCTTTCTTT.